These 13 T cell receptor beta chains came from one sample sequenced in a study of beta chain features in type 1 diabetes. Notes on the study in general: When Type 1 diabetes patients were examined, their TCRB CDR3s proved moderately but significantly shorter in all four CD4+ subsets.

The whole isolated RNA underwent reverse transcription, so sequencing captured expressed TCRB transcripts. Measured with immunoSEQ multiplex PCR; TCRdb has only the in-frame clones, and not every one. This sample has under 50,000 clones; roughly 70% occur once, and the top ten carry about 2%. Their target antigens are unknown. Sequencing was done on a sample of Tregs from blood. These TCRs come from a woman younger than 30 with type 1 diabetes.

The chain combines TRBV29-1 with TRBJ2-1; 8 positions agree with TRBD1. The germline CDR1 and CDR2 sequences are SQVTM and ANQGSEA. With 5 bases clipped from V and 3 bases from J, the junction kept 6 bases outside the gene matches. CDR3 size: 14 residues. As DNA, the CDR3 is TGCAGCGTTCTAGGACAGGGTGGCTACAATGAGCAGTTCTTC. It encodes CSVLGQGGYNEQFF.

This rearrangement joins TRBV11-3 to TRBJ1-2; the D gene is possibly TRBD1 (5 bases). The length of the CDR3 is 16 residues. CDR1 and CDR2 (germline): SGHNT, YENEEA. V dropped 5 bases and J dropped 2 bases, with 18 bases sitting between them. The chain's CDR3 is CASSPLRGVKNYGYTF. CDR3 in DNA: TGTGCCAGCAGCCCATTACGGGGGGTAAAAAACTATGGCTACACCTTC.

The V gene is TRBV5-5, the J gene TRBJ2-3; tentatively, D is TRBD2 (6 bases). Looked up from germline, CDR1 is SGHKS and CDR2 is YYEKEE (reference sequence). V lost 4 bases and J lost 1, with 10 bases in between. The CDR3 consists of 14 residues. The CDR3 reads CASSLLAGTDTQYF. The CDR3 region has the DNA TGTGCCAGCAGCCTACTAGCTGGCACAGATACGCAGTATTTT.

This clone was counted between two and nine times. This rearrangement joins TRBV11-2 to TRBJ1-1; D perhaps matches TRBD1 (6 bases). CDR3 length equals 12 residues. V was pared by 5 bases and J by 9 bases, with 13 bases between. The germline V gene has CDR1 SGHAT and CDR2 FQNNGV. The CDR3 nucleotides read TGTGCCAGCAGCGTACAGGGAGTGAAAGCTTTCTTT. Amino acid sequence: CASSVQGVKAFF.

This sequence joins TRBV5-4 and TRBJ2-1; maybe TRBD2 (5 bases). The CDR3 runs 15 residues. V lost 2 bases, J lost 9 bases, and 18 bases lay in between. Germline-derived CDR1 and CDR2 are SGHNT and YYREEE (reference sequence). The CDR3 reads CASSLGASSGGEQFF. The CDR3 DNA follows: TGTGCCAGCAGCTTAGGCGCCTCCTCCGGAGGTGAGCAGTTCTTC.

In the case of this clone: At one end, the junction sequence differs from germline, possibly due to a read error. The chain links TRBV5-1 to TRBJ2-4; 8 nucleotides align to TRBD1. Germline V CDR1 and CDR2: SGHRS, YFSETQ. The CDR3 runs 12 residues. The CDR3 nucleotides read TGCGCCAGCAGGTTGGACAGGGACATTCAGTACTTC. Protein sequence: CASRLDRDIQYF.

The rearrangement joins TRBV30 to TRBJ2-2; no clear D. Trimming shortened V by 3 bases and J by 0 bases, and 5 bases separated the two germline ends. The CDR3 spans 13 residues. CDR1 is GTSNPN and CDR2 is SVGIG in the germline V gene (reference sequence). The CDR3 here is CAWRAANTGELFF. CDR3 bases: TGTGCCTGGAGGGCAGCGAACACCGGGGAGCTGTTTTTT.

The chain carries TRBV7-2 and TRBJ2-1; D unclear. This CDR3 has 16 amino acids. V shed 1 base and J shed 0 bases, with 10 bases lying between them. The germline CDR1 and CDR2 sequences are SGHTA and FQGNSA. For the CDR3, the DNA is TGTGCCAGCAGCTTAGTCAGGCAAAGCTCCTACAATGAGCAGTTCTTC. Its protein product is CASSLVRQSSYNEQFF.

The CDR3 loop reads CASSPQTSGANVLTF. In DNA form, the CDR3 reads TGTGCCAGCAGCCCACAGACCTCTGGGGCCAACGTCCTGACTTTC. The V gene is TRBV11-3, the J gene TRBJ2-6; D call uncertain. The germline gives CDR1 SGHNT, CDR2 YENEEA. The CDR3 covers 15 residues. V was pared by 5 bases and J by 0 bases, with 8 bases between.

V and J are TRBV30 and TRBJ2-7, with a weak D call TRBD2 (5 bases). The CDR3 is 13 residues long. V shed 3 bases and J shed 3 bases, with 12 bases lying between them. CDR1 and CDR2 (germline): GTSNPN, SVGIG (reference sequence). The DNA of the CDR3 is TGTGCCTGGAGCCGGGGAGTACGCTACGAGCAGTACTTC. The encoded protein is CAWSRGVRYEQYF.

J is TRBJ1-2 and V is TRBV20-1, with D uncertain. Germline CDR1 and CDR2: DFQATT and SNEGSKA (reference sequence). CDR3 length: 10 residues. V was clipped by 2 bases and J by 8 bases, with 6 bases between them. The CDR3 DNA reads as TGCAGTGCTAGAAACTCAGGCTACACCTTC. Its translation: CSARNSGYTF.

This clone has only a few counts. The chain uses TRBV10-3 and TRBJ1-1; no clear D gene. V lost 0 bases, J lost 6 bases, and 14 bases lay in between. Per germline, CDR1 ENHRY and CDR2 SYGVKD. CDR3 length equals 15 residues. The CDR3 DNA reads TGTGCCATCAGTGAGTCGTCACGGGTGAAGGCTGAAGCTTTCTTT. Translation: CAISESSRVKAEAFF.

The chain employs TRBV6-5 and TRBJ1-3; D gene uncertain. V lost 0 bases, J lost 0 bases, and 9 bases lay in between. This CDR3 region has 16 residues. Germline CDR1 reads MNHEY; CDR2 reads SVGAGI. The CDR3 coding sequence is TGTGCCAGCAGTTACTCCTTCGGTCCCTCTGGAAACACCATATATTTT. Residues: CASSYSFGPSGNTIYF.